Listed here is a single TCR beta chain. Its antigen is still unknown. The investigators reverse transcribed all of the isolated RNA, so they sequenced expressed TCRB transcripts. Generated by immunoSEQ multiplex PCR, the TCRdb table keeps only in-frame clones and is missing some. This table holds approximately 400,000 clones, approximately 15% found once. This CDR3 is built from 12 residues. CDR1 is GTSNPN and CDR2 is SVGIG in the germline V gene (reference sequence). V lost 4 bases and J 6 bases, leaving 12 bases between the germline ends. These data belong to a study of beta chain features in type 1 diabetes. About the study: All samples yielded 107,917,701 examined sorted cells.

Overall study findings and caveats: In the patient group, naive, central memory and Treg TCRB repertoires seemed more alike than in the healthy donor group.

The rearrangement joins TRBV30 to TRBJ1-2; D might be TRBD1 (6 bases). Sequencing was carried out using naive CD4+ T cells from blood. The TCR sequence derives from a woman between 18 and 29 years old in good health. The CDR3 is CAWNRQGNGYTF. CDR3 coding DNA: TGTGCCTGGAACCGGCAGGGGAATGGCTACACCTTC.